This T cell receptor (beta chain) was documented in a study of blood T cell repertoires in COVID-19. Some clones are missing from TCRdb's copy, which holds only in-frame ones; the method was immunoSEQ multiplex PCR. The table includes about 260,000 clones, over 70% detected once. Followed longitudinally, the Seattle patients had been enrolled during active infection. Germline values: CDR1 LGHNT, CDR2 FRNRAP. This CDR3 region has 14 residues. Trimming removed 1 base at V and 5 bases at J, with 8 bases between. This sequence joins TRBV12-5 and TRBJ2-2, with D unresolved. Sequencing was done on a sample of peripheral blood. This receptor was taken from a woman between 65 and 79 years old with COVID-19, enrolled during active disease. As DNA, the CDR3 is TGTGCTAGTGGTTTGGGTTTAAATACCGGGGAGCTGTTTTTT. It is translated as CASGLGLNTGELFF.